This T cell receptor (beta chain) is drawn from a study of cytotoxic CD8 clonotypes in ibrutinib-treated CLL. V lost 4 bases, J lost 8 bases, and 17 bases lay in between. CDR3 length: 15 amino acids. Germline V gene lookup returns CDR1 SNHLY and CDR2 FYNNEI. Produced via immunoSEQ multiplex PCR; TCRdb's table is partial and in-frame only. The sample yields about 120,000 clones, roughly 85% seen once. This clonotype was obtained from a human donor with chronic lymphocytic leukemia. The sequenced sample was PBMCs, obtained after 24 months of ibrutinib treatment. This chain uses TRBV2 with TRBJ1-4, with D tentatively TRBD1 (6 bases). The DNA for the CDR3 is TGTGCCAGCAGTGTTTTAGGGGGAAAGGGGGAAAAACTGTTTTTT. This encodes CASSVLGGKGEKLFF.